These 21 T cell receptor beta chains came from one sample sequenced in a study of OX40 agonist ivuxolimab in advanced cancers. Sequencing was performed with immunoSEQ multiplex PCR; in TCRdb, only in-frame clones are kept and a portion is missing. The sample lists tens of thousands of clones, just under 90% occurring once. Here the sequenced sample was CD4+ or CD8+ T cells sorted from blood, taken in a trial of the OX40 agonist ivuxolimab. The receptors here all came from an adult with an advanced solid tumor such as melanoma, head and neck, liver or kidney cancer.

The rearrangement joins TRBV28 to TRBJ1-2, with D possibly TRBD1 on 6 matching bases. The ends were cut back, 6 bases at V and 4 bases at J, with 12 bases in the middle. The germline V gene has CDR1 MDHEN and CDR2 SYDVKM. This CDR3 is built from 13 residues. The CDR3 reads CASSSGAAYGYTF. The CDR3 DNA reads as TGTGCCAGCAGCTCAGGGGCAGCCTATGGCTACACCTTC.

The J gene is TRBJ1-1, the V gene TRBV6-4; 11 nucleotides line up with TRBD1. The ends lost 5 bases at V and 13 bases at J; junction bases unmatched: 6. Germline V gene lookup returns CDR1 MRHNA and CDR2 SNTAGT. The CDR3 is 12 amino acids. DNA of the CDR3: TGTGCCAGCAGTCAGGGGGGACAGGGGGTTTTCTTT. Translation: CASSQGGQGVFF.

The rearrangement links TRBV4-1 to TRBJ1-4; 9 bases are a match to TRBD1. CDR3 length: 14 amino acids. Germline V CDR1 and CDR2: MGHRA, YSYEKL. J was trimmed by 8 bases and V by 3 bases; bases with no gene match: 4. CDR3 in DNA: TGCGCCAGCAGCCACCCAACAGGGGGCGAAAAACTGTTTTTT. Its protein is CASSHPTGGEKLFF.

The chain links TRBV4-1 to TRBJ1-5; D is unresolved. The CDR3 covers 15 residues. V lost 0 bases, J lost 7 bases, and 13 bases lay in between. In germline, CDR1 is MGHRA, CDR2 YSYEKL. CDR3 in DNA: TGCGCCAGCAGCCAAGAAGAGGTGCGAGGGCAGCCCCAGCATTTT. Residues: CASSQEEVRGQPQHF.

The J gene is TRBJ2-2, the V gene TRBV9; tentatively, D is TRBD1 (6 bases). CDR1 is SGDLS, CDR2 YYNGEE, per germline. The CDR3 is 14 amino acids. V was clipped by 5 bases and J by 3 bases, with 11 bases between them. The DNA of the CDR3 is TGTGCCAGCAGAGGGACACTGGACACCGGGGAGCTGTTTTTT. This gives the protein CASRGTLDTGELFF. Supplemented by reference TRBV9 and TRBJ2-2, the full variable domain reads DSGVTQTPKHLITATGQRVTLRCSPRSGDLSVYWYQQSLDQGLQFLIQYYNGEERAKGNILERFSAQQFPDLHSELNLSSLELGDSALYFCASRGTLDTGELFFGEGSRLTVL.

The chain uses TRBV27 and TRBJ1-6; 8 nucleotides match TRBD1. CDR1 and CDR2 from the germline V gene are MNHEY and SMNVEV (reference sequence). J was trimmed by 12 bases and V by 5 bases; bases with no gene match: 15. This CDR3 contains 16 residues. The CDR3 region has the DNA TGTGCCAGCAGTCCCTACCCCGACAGGGGCAGGGTACCCCTCCACTTT. It is translated as CASSPYPDRGRVPLHF.

This clone was seen a single time. The chain links TRBV25-1 to TRBJ1-2, with 9 bases lining up with TRBD1. There are 15 residues in the CDR3. With V trimmed by 0 bases and J by 6 bases, 5 bases remained unmatched. Germline-derived CDR1 and CDR2 are MGHDK and SYGVNS. The DNA for the CDR3 is TGTGCCAGCAGTGAATATAGGACAGGGGATGATGGCTACACCTTC. It codes for CASSEYRTGDDGYTF.

The chain recombines TRBV4-1 with TRBJ1-6; TRBD1 aligns across 12 bases. The CDR3 has 15 residues. Per the germline V gene, CDR1 is MGHRA and CDR2 is YSYEKL. With V trimmed by 1 base and J by 10 bases, 2 bases remained unmatched. The CDR3 protein is CASSQAGTGGSPLHF. DNA of the CDR3: TGCGCCAGCAGCCAAGCCGGGACAGGGGGCTCACCCCTCCACTTT.

This chain joins TRBV18 and TRBJ2-7; no firm D call. Trimming shortened V by 1 base and J by 6 bases, and 10 bases separated the two germline ends. The germline V gene encodes CDR1 KGHSH and CDR2 LQKENI. The CDR3 extends over 13 amino acids. In nucleotides, the CDR3 is TGTGCCAGCTCACCACTTACCAGTGGCGAGCAGTACTTC. Its translation: CASSPLTSGEQYF.

V usage is TRBV4-2 and J usage is TRBJ1-6, with D unclear. The CDR3 runs 17 residues. Trimming pared 3 bases from V and 5 bases from J, leaving 17 bases between. The germline V gene has CDR1 LGHNA and CDR2 YNFKEQ. CDR3 sequence reads: CASSHHDPPRHNSPLHF. In DNA form, the CDR3 reads TGTGCCAGCAGCCACCACGACCCGCCGAGGCATAATTCACCCCTCCACTTT.

The chain has TRBV7-9 and TRBJ1-1; 7 bases are shared with TRBD1. Germline V gives CDR1 SEHNR, CDR2 FQNEAQ (reference sequence). The CDR3 consists of 15 residues. The trim removed 5 bases at V and 0 bases at J, leaving 6 bases unmatched. CDR3: CASSPPGQMNTEAFF. The CDR3 DNA reads as TGTGCCAGCAGCCCACCGGGACAGATGAACACTGAAGCTTTCTTT.

This chain connects TRBV6-1 to TRBJ2-1, with no clear D. The CDR3 extends over 11 amino acids. CDR1 and CDR2 (germline): MNHNS, SASEGT. V was clipped by 7 bases and J by 12 bases, with 13 bases between them. The CDR3 loop is CASNILGWQFF. Here the CDR3 DNA reads TGTGCCAGCAATATCTTGGGTTGGCAGTTCTTC.

The rearrangement links TRBV6-5 to TRBJ1-5; maybe TRBD1 (6 bases). Germline assignment: CDR1 MNHEY and CDR2 SVGAGI. The CDR3 spans 13 residues. Deletions cut 6 bases from V and 5 bases from J, with 11 bases between. CDR3 bases: TGTGCCAGCAGACAGGGTGGGGATCAGCCCCAGCATTTT. Amino acids: CASRQGGDQPQHF.

The V gene is TRBV10-3, the J gene TRBJ2-1, with D tentatively TRBD2 (6 bases). Germline V CDR1 and CDR2: ENHRY, SYGVKD. Trimming took 3 bases from V and 5 from J, leaving 14 bases between them. The CDR3 loop spans 15 amino acids. CDR3 amino acids: CAISELAGMDNEQFF. CDR3 nucleotides: TGTGCCATCAGTGAACTAGCAGGAATGGACAATGAGCAGTTCTTC.

This chain uses TRBV28 with TRBJ1-2; D unclear. The germline CDR1 and CDR2 sequences are MDHEN and SYDVKM. Trimming cost V 5 bases and J 2 bases, with 12 bases left between them. CDR3 length equals 14 residues. CDR3 nucleotide sequence: TGTGCCAGCAGTCTACCTCAAACGAACTATGGCTACACCTTC. Translated, it gives CASSLPQTNYGYTF.

The rearrangement joins TRBV11-3 to TRBJ2-3; the D gene is possibly TRBD2 (5 bases). The CDR3 is 17 amino acids. Germline V gene lookup returns CDR1 SGHNT and CDR2 YENEEA. V was trimmed by 1 base and J by 2 bases, leaving 16 bases between them. The CDR3 protein is CASSLGLTGSDTDTQYF. CDR3 nucleotides: TGTGCCAGCAGCTTAGGCCTGACGGGGTCTGACACAGATACGCAGTATTTT. Filled out from reference TRBV11-3 and TRBJ2-3, the complete variable domain reads EAGVVQSPRYKIIEKKQPVAFWCNPISGHNTLYWYLQNLGQGPELLIRYENEEAVDDSQLPKDRFSAERLKGVDSTLKIQPAELGDSAVYLCASSLGLTGSDTDTQYFGPGTRLTVL.

This clone occurred a few times. The chain links TRBV19 to TRBJ1-1; D call uncertain. This CDR3 has 13 residues. V was clipped by 5 bases and J by 2 bases, with 9 bases between them. Germline lookup yields CDR1 LNHDA and CDR2 SQIVND (reference sequence). CDR3 sequence (DNA): TGTGCCAGTAGTGCCGTGGGAAACACTGAAGCTTTCTTT. This gives the protein CASSAVGNTEAFF.

The chain links TRBV18 to TRBJ2-7; D uncertain. This CDR3 has 16 residues. V shed 0 bases and J shed 2 bases, with 14 bases lying between them. Germline loops: CDR1 KGHSH, CDR2 LQKENI. In nucleotides, the CDR3 is TGTGCCAGCTCACCACCTTTAGGTACACTACCCTACGAGCAGTACTTC. Translated: CASSPPLGTLPYEQYF.

The chain couples TRBV19 to TRBJ2-1; possibly TRBD1 for D (6 bases). Trimming removed 7 bases from V and 0 bases from J, with 13 bases in between. Germline V CDR1 and CDR2: LNHDA, SQIVND (reference sequence). CDR3 length: 15 amino acids. CDR3 sequence reads: CASTPQGNSYNEQFF. CDR3 DNA: TGTGCCAGTACTCCCCAGGGGAACTCCTACAATGAGCAGTTCTTC.

V gene TRBV2 combines with J gene TRBJ1-6; tentatively, D is TRBD1 (6 bases). Germline V gene data show CDR1 as SNHLY and CDR2 as FYNNEI. V was cut by 7 bases and J by 5 bases, with 12 bases left in between. The CDR3 sequence is 14 residues long. The CDR3 nucleotides are TGTGCCAGCAAGGACGACAGGAATAATTCACCCCTCCACTTT. It encodes CASKDDRNNSPLHF.

The chain uses TRBV28 and TRBJ2-1; the match to TRBD2 covers 11 bases. The CDR3 spans 16 residues. Per the germline V gene, CDR1 is MDHEN and CDR2 is SYDVKM. With V trimmed by 8 bases and J by 4 bases, 10 bases remained unmatched. The CDR3 DNA is TGTGCCAGCTGCCTCCACGGGACTAGCGGATACAATGAGCAGTTCTTC. This sequence encodes CASCLHGTSGYNEQFF.